The next 18 T cell receptor beta chains were all read from a single sample in a study of cytomegalovirus exposure and HLA in healthy donors. Measured with immunoSEQ multiplex PCR; TCRdb has only the in-frame clones, and not every one. The sample has more than 95,000 clones; around 95% are singletons. The source material was PBMCs. The origin of the receptors is a man between 18 and 29 years old in good health and CMV-seronegative.

The rearrangement links TRBV29-1 to TRBJ2-7, with 12 bases lining up with TRBD1. Germline assignment: CDR1 SQVTM and CDR2 ANQGSEA. The CDR3 is made up of 16 amino acids. The V segment lost 4 bases and the J segment 4 bases; nucleotides outside the gene matches: 11. For the CDR3, the DNA is TGCAGCGTTGTAGGGGGACAGGGGGCTTTGCAATACGAGCAGTACTTC. This gives the protein CSVVGGQGALQYEQYF.

This chain links TRBV5-6 with TRBJ2-7; no clear D. The CDR3 sequence is 13 residues long. The V and J ends lost 2 bases and 3 bases respectively, with 9 bases between them. Germline CDR1 and CDR2: SGHDT and YYEEEE. The CDR3 DNA sequence: TGTGCCAGCAGCTTAGGAAGCGTCTACGAGCAGTACTTC. This codes for CASSLGSVYEQYF.

This chain uses TRBV5-4 with TRBJ1-1; D remains unclear. V was trimmed by 4 bases and J by 4 bases, leaving 14 bases between them. The germline CDR1 and CDR2 sequences are SGHNT and YYREEE (reference sequence). This CDR3 is 14 amino acids long. The CDR3 nucleotides read TGTGCCAGCAGCCCTCTATCCGGGTCCACTGAAGCTTTCTTT. As protein: CASSPLSGSTEAFF.

V gene TRBV7-2 combines with J gene TRBJ2-5; the match to TRBD2 covers 7 bases. V lost 5 bases to trimming and J lost 5 bases; unmatched junction nucleotides: 17. Germline CDR1 reads SGHTA; CDR2 reads FQGNSA. The length of the CDR3 is 17 residues. CDR3 DNA: TGTGCCAGCAGCCACCCGTGGGGGGAGGGCCCGGGTGAGACCCAGTACTTC. Protein: CASSHPWGEGPGETQYF.

This chain joins TRBV30 and TRBJ2-7, with D tentatively TRBD1 (6 bases). V was pared by 1 base and J by 0 bases, with 10 bases between. This CDR3 is built from 14 residues. Germline-derived CDR1 and CDR2 are GTSNPN and SVGIG (reference sequence). CDR3 in amino acids: CAWSGTEVSYEQYF. The CDR3, as DNA: TGTGCCTGGAGTGGGACAGAAGTCTCCTACGAGCAGTACTTC. Full variable domain (outside the CDR3, taken from reference TRBV30 and TRBJ2-7): SQTIHQWPATLVQPVGSPLSLECTVEGTSNPNLYWYRQAAGRGLQLLFYSVGIGQISSEVPQNLSASRPQDRQFILSSKKLLLSDSGFYLCAWSGTEVSYEQYFGPGTRLTVT.

This clone was seen once. This chain joins TRBV30 and TRBJ1-5, with D perhaps matching TRBD1 (5 bases). This CDR3 contains 16 residues. Between the trimmed V and J ends, which lost 7 bases and 0 bases, there was a span of 19 bases. Germline V gene sequence: CDR1 GTSNPN, CDR2 SVGIG (reference sequence). CDR3 region: CAYTVDTTGSNQPQHF. CDR3 DNA: TGTGCCTACACCGTGGACACCACGGGTAGCAATCAGCCCCAGCATTTT.

The CDR3 nucleotides are TGTGCCAGCAGTGAAGTAGGGGGCGGAACGGCCGGAAACACCATATATTTT. The encoded protein is CASSEVGGGTAGNTIYF. The rearrangement uses TRBV2 and TRBJ1-3; 7 bases align to TRBD1. The CDR3 is 17 amino acids. The V segment lost 1 base and the J segment 4 bases; nucleotides outside the gene matches: 10. The germline V gene has CDR1 SNHLY and CDR2 FYNNEI.

CDR3 sequence reads: CASSLELQDGSYEQYF. CDR3 bases: TGTGCCAGCAGCTTAGAACTACAGGACGGGTCCTACGAGCAGTACTTC. The rearrangement joins TRBV11-3 to TRBJ2-7; possibly TRBD1 for D (5 bases). CDR3 size: 16 residues. From germline, CDR1 is SGHNT and CDR2 YENEEA. Between the trimmed V and J ends, which lost 0 bases and 1 base, there was a span of 13 bases.

This sequence joins TRBV28 and TRBJ2-5; D call uncertain. Looked up from germline, CDR1 is MDHEN and CDR2 is SYDVKM. Trimming took 1 base from V and 7 from J, leaving 7 bases between them. This CDR3 region has 12 residues. As DNA, the CDR3 is TGTGCCAGCAGTTTATTCGGGTCGACCCAGTACTTC. This codes for CASSLFGSTQYF.

The rearrangement links TRBV21-1 to TRBJ2-1; TRBD1 was called by the table and not checked on the DNA. TRBV21-1 corresponds to a pseudogene. There are 17 residues in the CDR3. The CDR3 loop is CASSPRTVPQGYNEQFF. The CDR3 coding sequence is TGTGCCAGCAGCCCCCGGACAGTTCCCCAGGGATACAATGAGCAGTTCTTC.

This clone was counted once. The CDR3 region is CASSTTSGSPYEQYF. The CDR3 DNA sequence: TGTGCCAGCAGCACGACTAGCGGTTCTCCCTACGAGCAGTACTTC. The V call is TRBV7-2, the J call TRBJ2-7; 9 bases match TRBD2. CDR3 length: 15 residues. Losses at the gene ends were 5 bases for V and 2 bases for J; bases not matched to a gene: 7. Looked up from germline, CDR1 is SGHTA and CDR2 is FQGNSA.

This rearrangement joins TRBV6-5 to TRBJ2-1; 7 bases are shared with TRBD2. Per germline, CDR1 MNHEY and CDR2 SVGAGI. The CDR3 runs 16 residues. The J segment lost 9 bases and the V segment lost 4 bases, leaving 15 bases of the junction unmatched. In DNA form, the CDR3 reads TGTGCCAGCAGTTTCAATATCGAGTGGGAGGGCAGTGAGCAGTTCTTC. Amino acid sequence: CASSFNIEWEGSEQFF.

The chain has TRBV4-2 and TRBJ2-1, with 7 bases fitting TRBD2. Germline lookup yields CDR1 LGHNA and CDR2 YNFKEQ. This CDR3 is 16 amino acids long. V was pared by 4 bases and J by 0 bases, with 6 bases of the junction left unmatched. The CDR3 DNA follows: TGTGCCAGCAGCCCCCAAGCGGGAAACTCCTACAATGAGCAGTTCTTC. Residues: CASSPQAGNSYNEQFF.

The rearrangement uses TRBV2 and TRBJ1-2, with TRBD1 matching 10 bases. V lost 11 bases and J lost 8; bases outside the gene matches: 20. The CDR3 extends over 16 amino acids. Germline CDR1 and CDR2: SNHLY and FYNNEI. The CDR3 loop reads CADTPGMTGGISGYTF. In nucleotides, the CDR3 is TGTGCCGATACCCCGGGAATGACAGGGGGCATCAGCGGCTACACCTTC. Variable domain in full (rest from reference TRBV2 and TRBJ1-2): EPEVTQTPSHQVTQMGQEVILRCVPISNHLYFYWYRQILGQKVEFLVSFYNNEISEKSEIFDDQFSVERPDGSNFTLKIRSTKLEDSAMYFCADTPGMTGGISGYTFGSGTRLTVV.

The J gene is TRBJ2-1, the V gene TRBV7-2; TRBD2 matches at 11 bases. Germline CDR1 reads SGHTA; CDR2 reads FQGNSA. This CDR3 is 16 amino acids long. The V segment lost 5 bases and the J segment 3 bases; nucleotides outside the gene matches: 6. Written as DNA, the CDR3 is TGTGCCAGCAGCCCACCGGGACTAGCGGACTACAATGAGCAGTTCTTC. It codes for CASSPPGLADYNEQFF.

This clone was counted once. V gene TRBV10-2 combines with J gene TRBJ2-1; D might be TRBD1 (6 bases). The V gene lost 4 bases and the J gene lost 9 bases, with 13 bases spanning the gap. This CDR3 is 13 amino acids long. CDR1 is WSHSY and CDR2 is SAAADI in the germline V gene. CDR3 protein: CASSAWGQGEQFF. CDR3 nucleotide sequence: TGCGCCAGCAGTGCTTGGGGGCAGGGTGAGCAGTTCTTC.

The rearrangement uses TRBV30 and TRBJ1-3; TRBD1 matches 9 bases. This CDR3 is 14 amino acids long. CDR1 and CDR2 from the germline V gene are GTSNPN and SVGIG (reference sequence). V was clipped by 3 bases and J by 0 bases; unmatched bases: 0. CDR3 bases: TGTGCCTGGAGGGACAGGGGCTCTGGAAACACCATATATTTT. Its protein product is CAWRDRGSGNTIYF.

This chain uses TRBV28 with TRBJ1-3; maybe TRBD1 (6 bases). CDR1 MDHEN and CDR2 SYDVKM come from the germline V gene. V was cut by 6 bases and J by 4 bases, with 13 bases left in between. This CDR3 is built from 14 residues. CDR3 DNA sequence: TGTGCCAGCAGCTGGGACACCTTAGGAAACACCATATATTTT. Amino acid sequence: CASSWDTLGNTIYF.